This T cell receptor (beta chain) was sequenced during a study of shared clonotypes between healthy human individuals. This clone has more than one count but fewer than ten. Sequencing used immunoSEQ multiplex PCR; TCRdb keeps in-frame clones, though not all of them. The sample lists some 1,100,000 clones, around three quarters occurring once. Trimming pared 7 bases from V and 1 base from J, leaving 10 bases between. CDR1 SQVTM and CDR2 ANQGSEA come from the germline V gene. This CDR3 comprises 12 residues. This chain connects TRBV29-1 to TRBJ1-1; perhaps TRBD1 as D (5 bases). Sequencing input: memory CD4+ T cells from PBMCs. As for subset: CD45RA-negative fraction. This clonotype was sampled from a man between 18 and 29 years old in good health. Some clones in this sample may be carry-over from other donors' samples. CDR3 protein: CSAGEQNTEAFF. The CDR3 nucleotides are TGCAGCGCGGGGGAACAGAACACTGAAGCTTTCTTT.